Each of the 23 T cell receptor delta chains below was sequenced from the same sample in a study of gamma-delta chains in newborns, infants, children. TCRdb reapplied CATT to the reads. The top ten hold 41% of the sample, which has 1,500 to 2,000 delta-chain clones, 1% to 1.3% seen once. Sequencing was done on a sample of blood. The source is a child who was a newborn, infant or young child, either healthy, febrile or measles-vaccinated (not recorded which).

This clone has just a few counts. This sequence is one base from a far larger clone and is likely a read error. The same CDR3 arises from other DNA sequences in this sample as well. The chain uses TRDV2 and TRDJ3; perhaps TRDD1 as D (5 bases). The germline V gene encodes CDR1 GEAIGNYY and CDR2 EKD. CDR3 length: 19 residues. Trimming took off 0 bases at V and 1 base at J, with 15 bases between the two ends. The CDR3 protein is CACDTAGDSGSWDTRQMFF. The CDR3 DNA is TGTGCCTGTGACACCGCGGGAGATAGTGGGTCCTGGGACACCCGACAGATGTTTTTC.

This clone turned up a few times. The protein TCRdb gives is from a much larger clone and does not agree with this DNA's translation at residue 17, likely a read error; the protein shown here comes from the DNA. This chain connects TRDV2 to TRDJ3; a possible D gene is TRDD3 (5 bases). Germline V lookup: CDR1 GEAIGNYY, CDR2 EKD. The CDR3 totals 18 residues. CDR3 amino acids: CACDTVMGRSWDTRQMIF. The CDR3 nucleotides are TGTGCCTGTGACACCGTGATGGGGAGATCCTGGGACACCCGACAGATGATTTTC.

The sample holds a few counts of this clone. The amino acid sequence in TCRdb belongs to a much larger clone and departs from this DNA's translation at residue 16, likely a sequencing read error; the sequence shown is translated from the DNA. The gene calls are TRDV2 and TRDJ3, with D perhaps TRDD3 (6 bases). CDR3 length: 20 residues. Germline V gene lookup returns CDR1 GEAIGNYY and CDR2 EKD. The CDR3 sequence is CACDTIASGISSWDTPQMFF. In nucleotides, the CDR3 is TGTGCCTGTGACACCATAGCCTCGGGGATCAGCTCCTGGGACACCCCACAGATGTTTTTC.

Comment on this clone: The amino acid sequence in TCRdb belongs to a much larger clone and departs from this DNA's translation at residues 9 and 10, likely a sequencing read error; the sequence shown is translated from the DNA. The chain links TRDV1 to TRDJ1; D not certain. Germline CDR1 TSWWSYY, CDR2 QGS. Trimming removed 0 bases from V and 0 bases from J, with 20 bases in between. This CDR3 has 19 residues. The DNA for the CDR3 is TGTGCTCTTGGGGAACTAGGTACTGAGGAATACTTGTACACCGATAAACTCATCTTT. This gives the protein CALGELGTEEYLYTDKLIF.

This clone was seen a few times. The TCRdb protein comes from a much larger clone and disagrees with this DNA's translation at residue 10, likely due to a read error; the protein given here is derived from the DNA. CDR3 in DNA: TGTGCCTGTGACACCGTCGACTGGGGGATCCCAAGACAAGAGGATAAACTCATCTTT. It codes for CACDTVDWGIPRQEDKLIF. V usage is TRDV2 and J usage is TRDJ1; TRDD3 matches at 10 bases. Germline assignment: CDR1 GEAIGNYY and CDR2 EKD. This CDR3 has 19 residues. V dropped 0 bases and J dropped 5; count of bases not matched to a gene: 17.

In this sample, this clone turned up a few times. TCRdb pairs this DNA with a much larger clone's protein that differs at residue 4, likely a read error; the protein shown was translated from the DNA. The chain is built from TRDV2 and TRDJ3; D might be TRDD3 (5 bases). Germline CDR1 GEAIGNYY, CDR2 EKD. CDR3 length: 18 residues. CDR3 DNA sequence: TGTGCCTGTGCCACCGTGATGGGGAGATCCTGGGACACCCGACAGATGTTTTTC. As protein: CACATVMGRSWDTRQMFF.

Comment on this clone: A far bigger clonotype differs at one base, so this is likely a read error. The same CDR3 is also encoded by other DNA sequences in this sample. The chain joins TRDV2 to TRDJ1; 8 bases agree with TRDD3. Germline assignment: CDR1 GEAIGNYY and CDR2 EKD. This CDR3 comprises 16 residues. Written as DNA, the CDR3 is TGTGCCTGCGACACCGTTGGGGGATCGGACACCGATAAACTCATCTTT. Translation: CACDTVGGSDTDKLIF.

In its sample, this clone ranks as medium-sized. This likely reflects a read error, since a far larger clone is one base away. Other nucleotide sequences from this sample produce the same CDR3. The chain carries TRDV2 and TRDJ2; D may match TRDD2 or TRDD3 (6 bases each). CDR3 length equals 15 residues. Germline lookup yields CDR1 GEAIGNYY and CDR2 EKD. CDR3 sequence (DNA): TGTGCCTGTGACTCGCTCCTACCTGGGGCAGCGCAACTCTTCTTT. Translation: CACDSLLPGAAQLFF.

As to this clone: The protein given by TCRdb reflects a much larger clone and differs at residue 15 from this DNA's translation, likely from a read error; the protein shown is the DNA's translation. The rearrangement joins TRDV2 to TRDJ3; TRDD3 agrees at 8 bases. The germline gives CDR1 GEAIGNYY, CDR2 EKD. This CDR3 has 19 residues. The CDR3 DNA reads as TGTGCCTGTGACACCGCGGGGGATAGTGGGTCCTGGGACACCCAACAGATGTTTTTC. It encodes CACDTAGDSGSWDTQQMFF.

This clone was counted between two and nine times. A read error is the likely source, as a far larger clone sits one nucleotide away. In the same sample, other DNA sequences code for this CDR3. The chain uses TRDV2 and TRDJ1; no definite D call. Germline-derived CDR1 and CDR2 are GEAIGNYY and EKD. This CDR3 is 18 amino acids long. CDR3 protein: CACDPVGSSEGNTDKLIF. As DNA, the CDR3 is TGTGCCTGTGACCCCGTGGGCAGTTCGGAAGGGAACACCGATAAGCTCATCTTT.

This clone has only a few counts. The mismatch at residue 13 between this DNA's translation and the TCRdb protein of a much larger clone likely reflects a read error; the protein shown is translated from the DNA. The V gene is TRDV3, the J gene TRDJ1, with 13 bases fitting TRDD3. The V gene's germline CDR1 is TVYSNPD and CDR2 GDNSRS (reference sequence). This CDR3 has 17 residues. CDR3 in amino acids: CASIYWGIRSNTGKLIF. The CDR3 bases are TGTGCCTCCATATACTGGGGGATACGCTCGAACACCGGTAAACTCATCTTT.

This clone came up a few times. TCRdb's listed protein matches a much larger clone and diverges from this DNA's translation at residue 14, likely through a read error; the protein shown comes from the DNA. The chain has TRDV2 and TRDJ1; TRDD3 agrees at 11 bases. The CDR3 is 15 residues long. CDR1 GEAIGNYY and CDR2 EKD come from the germline V gene. In DNA, the CDR3 is TGTGCCTGTGATGGACTGGGGGATAACACCGATAAACTCACCTTT. It codes for CACDGLGDNTDKLTF.

This clone was seen more than once but under ten times. One base separates it from a far larger clone, so it is likely a read error. Other nucleotide sequences from this sample produce the same CDR3. V and J are TRDV2 and TRDJ3; TRDD3 might be the D (6 bases). This CDR3 comprises 17 residues. CDR1 is GEAIGNYY and CDR2 is EKD in the germline V gene. CDR3 loop: CACDTVLGSWDTRQMFF. The CDR3 DNA follows: TGTGCCTGTGACACCGTACTGGGCTCCTGGGACACCCGACAGATGTTCTTC.

A note on this clone: A read error is likely here: a far larger clone is one base away. Other DNA sequences in this sample translate to the same CDR3. The V and J genes are TRDV2 and TRDJ3, with 12 bases matching TRDD3. The germline gives CDR1 GEAIGNYY, CDR2 EKD. CDR3 length equals 18 residues. As DNA, the CDR3 is TGTGCCTGTGACATACTGGGGGATACAGCTTGGGACACCCGGCAGATGTTTTTC. Translated, it gives CACDILGDTAWDTRQMFF.

In this sample, this clone turned up a few times. This DNA's translation differs at residue 4 from TCRdb's protein, which comes from a much larger clone; a read error is likely, and the protein shown is translated from the DNA. The CDR3 region has the DNA TGTGCCTGTGGCTCACTACGTCCGGTGGGGGCCGACACCGATAAACTCATCTTT. As protein: CACGSLRPVGADTDKLIF. The chain has TRDV2 and TRDJ1; possibly TRDD3 for D (6 bases). The germline gives CDR1 GEAIGNYY, CDR2 EKD. CDR3 length equals 18 residues. Trimming removed 5 bases at V and 0 bases at J, with 24 bases between.

A note on this clone: The protein recorded in TCRdb matches a much larger clone and deviates from this DNA's translation at residue 14, suggesting a read error; the protein here is obtained by translating the DNA. Other DNA sequences in this sample translate to the same CDR3. The CDR3 DNA is TGTGCCTGTGACACCGTCGACTGGGGGAGCCCAAGACAAGGCGATAAACTCATCTTT. Its translation: CACDTVDWGSPRQGDKLIF. The chain uses TRDV2 and TRDJ1; 9 bases map to TRDD3. Germline assignment: CDR1 GEAIGNYY and CDR2 EKD. The length of the CDR3 is 19 residues. The V gene end was trimmed by 0 bases and the J gene end by 4 bases; junction bases not matched to a gene: 17.

This clone was found a few times. The amino acid sequence in TCRdb belongs to a much larger clone and departs from this DNA's translation at residue 4, likely a sequencing read error; the sequence shown is translated from the DNA. The rearrangement joins TRDV2 to TRDJ3; 8 bases fit TRDD3. This CDR3 is 20 amino acids long. Per germline, CDR1 GEAIGNYY and CDR2 EKD. The CDR3 nucleotides read TGTGCCTGTGGCACCCTCTTACTGGGGGCTAGCTCCTGGGACACCCGACAGATGTTTTTC. This translates into CACGTLLLGASSWDTRQMFF.

This clone turned up a few times. A far bigger clonotype differs at one base, so this is likely a read error. The same CDR3 is also encoded by other DNA sequences in this sample. This chain connects TRDV2 to TRDJ1; 11 nucleotides align to TRDD3. The length of the CDR3 is 19 residues. J lost 14 bases, V lost 0 bases, and 25 bases had no gene match. Germline CDR1 is GEAIGNYY and CDR2 is EKD. The CDR3: CACDTYLEYWGIVSDKPIF. CDR3 nucleotides: TGTGCCTGTGACACCTATCTCGAGTACTGGGGGATAGTGAGCGATAAACCTATCTTT.

As regards this clone: TCRdb has a much larger clone's protein, which differs at residues 4 and 11 from the translation of this DNA, likely because of a read error; what is shown is the protein translated from the DNA. The J gene is TRDJ1, the V gene TRDV1, with 9 bases fitting TRDD3. Looked up from germline, CDR1 is TSWWSYY and CDR2 is QGS. This CDR3 contains 19 residues. The CDR3 nucleotides are TGTGCTCTTGAGGAACTAGGTACTGGGGGACACTTGTACACCGATAAACTCATCTTT. It codes for CALEELGTGGHLYTDKLIF.

This clone has just a few counts. The TCRdb protein comes from a much larger clone and disagrees with this DNA's translation at residue 10, likely due to a read error; the protein given here is derived from the DNA. J is TRDJ3 and V is TRDV2; 10 bases map to TRDD3. CDR3 size: 18 residues. The ends lost 0 bases at V and 2 bases at J; junction bases unmatched: 3. The V gene's germline CDR1 is GEAIGNYY and CDR2 EKD. CDR3: CACDTVGDTPWDTRQMFF. The CDR3 bases are TGTGCCTGTGACACCGTGGGGGATACCCCCTGGGACACCCGACAGATGTTTTTC.

This clone is medium-sized by share. This is likely an artifact of a read error, given a far larger clone one base away. V usage is TRDV2 and J usage is TRDJ3; 13 bases are a match to TRDD3. CDR1 is GEAIGNYY and CDR2 is EKD in the germline V gene. CDR3 length: 21 amino acids. CDR3: CAYDSITGGYETDWDTRQMFF. The CDR3 nucleotides are TGTGCCTATGACTCCATTACTGGGGGATACGAAACGGATTGGGACACCCGACAGATGTTTTTC.

A word on this clone: The protein TCRdb gives is from a much larger clone and does not agree with this DNA's translation at residue 11, likely a read error; the protein shown here comes from the DNA. V usage is TRDV2 and J usage is TRDJ1; either TRDD1 or TRDD3 may supply D (5 bases each). The CDR3 runs to 19 residues. Germline CDR1 is GEAIGNYY and CDR2 is EKD. CDR3 loop: CACDTYLEYWRIVSDKPIF. The CDR3 nucleotides are TGTGCCTGTGACACCTATCTCGAGTACTGGAGGATAGTGAGCGATAAACCCATCTTT.

On this clone itself: This likely reflects a read error, since a far larger clone is one base away. The sample holds other DNA sequences that translate to the same CDR3. The chain carries TRDV2 and TRDJ1; 8 nucleotides agree with TRDD3. The CDR3 sequence is 17 residues long. With V trimmed by 3 bases and J by 0 bases, 11 bases remained unmatched. Germline V lookup: CDR1 GEAIGNYY, CDR2 EKD. CDR3 residues: CACDEVLGAPYTDKLIF. The CDR3 nucleotides are TGTGCCTGTGACGAAGTACTGGGGGCCCCATACACCGATAAACTCATCTTT.